Shown below are 18 T cell receptor beta chains from a single sample sequenced in a study of spatial heterogeneity in lung cancer. Noted time point: sample taken at primary tumor resection. No antigen has been assigned to these receptors. TCRdb re-called the 5' RACE reads with MiXCR, one entry per CDR3 protein. This sample has tens of thousands of distinct CDR3 sequences, with roughly 6.7% found just once. Study-wide results and caveats: Higher tumor mutation counts went along with higher counts of expanded intratumoral alpha and beta TCRs.

The specimen was lung tumor tissue, collected at surgery. The receptors come from a male donor with early-stage non-small cell lung cancer.

This clonotype qualifies as medium-sized (0.01 to 0.1%). The chain carries TRBV5-8 and TRBJ2-4, with D possibly called TRBD1 or TRBD2 (5 bases each). V lost 9 bases, J lost 4 bases, and 17 bases lay in between. This CDR3 is built from 14 residues. Looked up from germline, CDR1 is SGHTS and CDR2 is YDEGEE. The CDR3 coding sequence is TGTGCCATCCCAGAGAGGGGCCTTAAAAACATTCAGTACTTC. Amino acids: CAIPERGLKNIQYF.

This clonotype showed up just a few times. The chain combines TRBV7-8 with TRBJ2-3, with 13 positions matching TRBD2. The J segment lost 4 bases and the V segment lost 3 bases, leaving 4 bases of the junction unmatched. This CDR3 spans 16 amino acids. CDR1 and CDR2 (germline): SGHVS, FQNEAQ. In DNA, the CDR3 is TGTGCCAGCAGCTTTCAACTAGCGGGGGGGCCAGATACGCAGTATTTT. This codes for CASSFQLAGGPDTQYF.

This clonotype rates as medium-sized. This sequence joins TRBV29-1 and TRBJ1-2, with D possibly TRBD1 on 5 matching bases. Trimming left V 6 bases short and J 6 bases short, with 17 bases between. The CDR3 sequence is 13 residues long. Germline lookup yields CDR1 SQVTM and CDR2 ANQGSEA. CDR3 loop: CSVADSLGHGYTF. The CDR3 nucleotides read TGCAGCGTCGCCGACAGTCTAGGGCATGGCTACACCTTC.

In this sample, this clonotype turned up many times. V usage is TRBV5-3 and J usage is TRBJ2-6; D is unclear. TRBV5-3 is an ORF for which the function is uncertain. The CDR3 loop spans 15 amino acids. V lost 4 bases and J lost 0, with 8 bases in between. The CDR3 coding sequence is TGTGCCAGAAGCCCCGATGCCTCTGGGGCCAACGTCCTGACTTTC. It codes for CARSPDASGANVLTF.

V is TRBV7-6 and J is TRBJ1-1, with D perhaps TRBD1 (5 bases). Per germline, CDR1 SGHVS and CDR2 FNYEAQ. Deletions cut 1 base from V and 3 bases from J, with 15 bases between. The CDR3 has 16 amino acids. CDR3 sequence: CASSLGRGRSDTEAFF. The CDR3 nucleotides read TGTGCCAGCAGCTTAGGTAGGGGTAGGAGCGACACTGAAGCTTTCTTT.

This clonotype was counted between two and nine times. The rearrangement links TRBV7-6 to TRBJ2-5; D perhaps matches TRBD2 (6 bases). The V and J ends lost 5 bases and 3 bases respectively, with 10 bases between them. Germline assignment: CDR1 SGHVS and CDR2 FNYEAQ. The CDR3 is 13 residues long. DNA of the CDR3: TGTGCCAGCAGCATGGGACTTAAAGAGACCCAGTACTTC. It yields the protein CASSMGLKETQYF.

This clonotype was counted at least ten times. The rearrangement uses TRBV29-1 and TRBJ2-5, with D perhaps TRBD1 (5 bases). With 4 bases removed from V and 1 base from J, the gap between germline ends came to 7 bases. Germline loops: CDR1 SQVTM, CDR2 ANQGSEA. This CDR3 region has 12 residues. DNA for the CDR3: TGCAGCGTTGGTGACAGCCAAGAGACCCAGTACTTC. Translation gives CSVGDSQETQYF.

This clonotype was observed at least ten times. V is TRBV27 and J is TRBJ1-2; unclear D gene. CDR1 is MNHEY and CDR2 is SMNVEV in the germline V gene (reference sequence). There are 14 residues in the CDR3. The V and J ends lost 0 bases and 2 bases respectively, with 7 bases between them. CDR3 amino acids: CASSLSIGNYGYTF. The CDR3, as DNA: TGTGCCAGCAGTTTATCTATAGGCAACTATGGCTACACCTTC.

At least ten counts were recorded for this clonotype. The V call is TRBV19, the J call TRBJ1-2; D remains ambiguous. The CDR3 sequence is 13 residues long. V gave up 7 bases and J gave up 1 base, with 10 bases separating them. CDR1 and CDR2 from the germline V gene are LNHDA and SQIVND (reference sequence). This CDR3 is CASKDGFNYGYTF. CDR3 bases: TGTGCCAGTAAGGACGGCTTTAACTATGGCTACACCTTC.

This clonotype has ten or more counts. The chain employs TRBV7-9 and TRBJ2-5, with D perhaps matching TRBD1 (6 bases). Trimming left V 3 bases short and J 4 bases short, with 12 bases between. The CDR3 contains 14 residues. CDR1 and CDR2 (germline): SEHNR, FQNEAQ (reference sequence). The CDR3 loop is CASSFRRGGETQYF. CDR3 in DNA: TGTGCCAGCAGCTTCCGCAGGGGCGGAGAGACCCAGTACTTC. Full variable domain (outside the CDR3, taken from reference TRBV7-9 and TRBJ2-5): DTGVSQNPRHKITKRGQNVTFRCDPISEHNRLYWYRQTLGQGPEFLTYFQNEAQLEKSRLLSDRFSAERPKGSFSTLEIQRTEQGDSAMYLCASSFRRGGETQYFGPGTRLLVL.

This clonotype came up many times. The chain employs TRBV28 and TRBJ2-6; D gene uncertain. This CDR3 has 16 residues. Germline V gene lookup returns CDR1 MDHEN and CDR2 SYDVKM. Trimming shortened V by 4 bases and J by 2 bases, and 12 bases separated the two germline ends. In DNA form, the CDR3 reads TGTGCCAGCAGTTCCCTGGAAGGGACTGGGGCCAACGTCCTGACTTTC. Protein product: CASSSLEGTGANVLTF.

This clonotype was observed at least ten times. The CDR3 sequence is CASGAALGYF. The CDR3 DNA follows: TGTGCCTCAGGGGCCGCCTTAGGGTATTTT. The rearrangement links TRBV6-6 to TRBJ2-3, with D perhaps TRBD1 (6 bases). This CDR3 has 10 residues. V was shortened by 11 bases and J by 14 bases, with 17 bases between the two germline ends. Germline lookup yields CDR1 MNHNY and CDR2 SVGAGI (reference sequence).

This clonotype was observed at least ten times. The chain recombines TRBV7-3 with TRBJ1-1, with D unresolved. Between the trimmed V and J ends, which lost 5 bases and 11 bases, there was a span of 18 bases. Looked up from germline, CDR1 is SGHTA and CDR2 is FQGTGA. The CDR3 totals 13 residues. The CDR3 coding sequence is TGTGCCAGCAGCAACATAGCGGGTCGTCTTGCTTTCTTT. Translation: CASSNIAGRLAFF.

This clonotype was observed many times. The chain links TRBV9 to TRBJ2-2; D remains ambiguous. This CDR3 is built from 14 residues. The ends were cut back, 4 bases at V and 3 bases at J, with 10 bases in the middle. Germline loops: CDR1 SGDLS, CDR2 YYNGEE. The DNA for the CDR3 is TGTGCCAGCAGCAGGCAGGTAGACACCGGGGAGCTGTTTTTT. It codes for CASSRQVDTGELFF.

This clonotype has more than one count but fewer than ten. This clone may be a read error of a much larger clone one base away. The chain uses TRBV7-8 and TRBJ1-6; 7 nucleotides agree with TRBD1. Germline CDR1 SGHVS, CDR2 FQNEAQ. The CDR3 spans 15 residues. As DNA, the CDR3 is TGTGTCAGCAGCCCCAGGGACAGCCGGTTTTCACCCCTCCACTTT. This translates into CVSSPRDSRFSPLHF.

In DNA form, the CDR3 reads TGTGCCAGCCGTGCAATGGCAAGGACAGGGGGCGAGAATGAGCAGTTCTTC. Translating gives CASRAMARTGGENEQFF. The chain recombines TRBV6-6 with TRBJ2-1, with TRBD1 identical over 11 bases. J was trimmed by 7 bases and V by 8 bases; bases with no gene match: 16. CDR3 length equals 17 residues. The germline gives CDR1 MNHNY, CDR2 SVGAGI (reference sequence).

This clonotype has at least ten counts. The chain has TRBV20-1 and TRBJ2-1; D possibly corresponds to TRBD1 (6 bases). In germline, CDR1 is DFQATT, CDR2 SNEGSKA (reference sequence). Trimming took 4 bases from V and 10 from J, leaving 26 bases between them. This CDR3 spans 16 amino acids. CDR3 in amino acids: CSAMTGSETGRYEQFF. CDR3 nucleotides: TGCAGTGCTATGACGGGTTCGGAAACAGGGCGGTACGAGCAGTTCTTC.

This clonotype occurred many times. The chain combines TRBV9 with TRBJ1-1; D remains ambiguous. The CDR3 extends over 14 amino acids. V lost 2 bases, J lost 0 bases, and 8 bases lay in between. CDR1 and CDR2 (germline): SGDLS, YYNGEE. The CDR3 here is CASSVDLMNTEAFF. In nucleotides, the CDR3 is TGTGCCAGCAGCGTCGACCTAATGAACACTGAAGCTTTCTTT.